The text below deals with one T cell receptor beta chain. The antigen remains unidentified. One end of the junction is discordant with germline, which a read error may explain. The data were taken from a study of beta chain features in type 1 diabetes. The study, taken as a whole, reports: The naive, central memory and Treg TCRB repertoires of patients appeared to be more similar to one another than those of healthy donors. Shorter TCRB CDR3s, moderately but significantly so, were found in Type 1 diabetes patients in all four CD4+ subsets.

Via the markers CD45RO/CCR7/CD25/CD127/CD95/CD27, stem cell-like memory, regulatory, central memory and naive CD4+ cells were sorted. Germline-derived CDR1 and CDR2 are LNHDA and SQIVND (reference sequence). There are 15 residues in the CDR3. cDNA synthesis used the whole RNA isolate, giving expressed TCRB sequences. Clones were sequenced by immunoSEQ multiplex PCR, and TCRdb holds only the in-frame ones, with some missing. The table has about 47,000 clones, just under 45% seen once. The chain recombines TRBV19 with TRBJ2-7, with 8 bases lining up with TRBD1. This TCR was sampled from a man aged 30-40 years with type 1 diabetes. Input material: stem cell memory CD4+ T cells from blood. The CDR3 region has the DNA TGTGCCAGTAACCCCTCCAGGACAGGGCCCAACGAGCTGTACTTC. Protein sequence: CASNPSRTGPNELYF.